This entry concerns a single T cell receptor (beta chain). The germline CDR1 and CDR2 sequences are LNHDA and SQIVND (reference sequence). This CDR3 contains 17 residues. After removal of 10 bases from V and 0 bases from J, the junction contained 15 bases not matched to a gene. Sequencing used immunoSEQ multiplex PCR; TCRdb keeps in-frame clones, though not all of them. This table holds about 100,000 clones, more than 80% found once. These data come from a study of T cell changes during pregnancy in multiple sclerosis. The rearrangement joins TRBV19 to TRBJ1-1, with 9 bases fitting TRBD1. The sequencing used peripheral blood, collected in the second trimester of pregnancy. This TCR was recovered from a female donor with multiple sclerosis, enrolled in a pregnancy study. CDR3 sequence reads: CATVVWINRGLNTEAFF. CDR3 sequence (DNA): TGTGCCACCGTAGTATGGATCAACAGGGGGCTGAACACTGAAGCTTTCTTT.